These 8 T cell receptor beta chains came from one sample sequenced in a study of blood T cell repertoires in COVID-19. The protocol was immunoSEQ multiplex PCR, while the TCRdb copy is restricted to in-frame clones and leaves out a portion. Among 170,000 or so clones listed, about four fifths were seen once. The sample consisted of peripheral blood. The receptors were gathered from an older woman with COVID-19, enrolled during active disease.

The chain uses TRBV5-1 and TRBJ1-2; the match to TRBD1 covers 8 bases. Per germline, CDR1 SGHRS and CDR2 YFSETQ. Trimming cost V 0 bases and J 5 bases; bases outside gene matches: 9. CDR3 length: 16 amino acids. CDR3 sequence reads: CASSLGQGAGEYGYTF. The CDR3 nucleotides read TGCGCCAGCAGCTTGGGTCAGGGGGCTGGAGAATATGGCTACACCTTC.

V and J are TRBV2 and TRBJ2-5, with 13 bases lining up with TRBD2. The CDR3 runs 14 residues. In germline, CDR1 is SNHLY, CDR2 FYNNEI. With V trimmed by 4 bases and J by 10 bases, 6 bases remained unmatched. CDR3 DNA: TGTGCCAGCAGTGTAGGACTAGCGGGAGTGGGCCAGTACTTC. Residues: CASSVGLAGVGQYF.

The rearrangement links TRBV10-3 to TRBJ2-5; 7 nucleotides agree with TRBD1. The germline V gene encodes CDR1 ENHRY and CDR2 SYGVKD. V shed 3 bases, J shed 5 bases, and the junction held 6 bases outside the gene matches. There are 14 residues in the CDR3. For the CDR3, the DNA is TGTGCCATCAGTGAAGGGGGCAGGATGGAGACCCAGTACTTC. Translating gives CAISEGGRMETQYF.

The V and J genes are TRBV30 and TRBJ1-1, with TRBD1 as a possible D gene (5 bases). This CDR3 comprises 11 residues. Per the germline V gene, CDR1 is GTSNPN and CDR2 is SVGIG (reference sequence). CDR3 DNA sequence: TGTGCTGCCCAGGGGAACACTGAAGCTTTCTTT. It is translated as CAAQGNTEAFF.

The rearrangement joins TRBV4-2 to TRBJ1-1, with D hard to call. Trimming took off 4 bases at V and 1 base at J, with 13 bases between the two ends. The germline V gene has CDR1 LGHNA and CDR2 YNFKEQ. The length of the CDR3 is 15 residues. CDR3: CASSPGVLTNTEAFF. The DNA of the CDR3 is TGTGCCAGCAGCCCGGGAGTGTTAACGAACACTGAAGCTTTCTTT.

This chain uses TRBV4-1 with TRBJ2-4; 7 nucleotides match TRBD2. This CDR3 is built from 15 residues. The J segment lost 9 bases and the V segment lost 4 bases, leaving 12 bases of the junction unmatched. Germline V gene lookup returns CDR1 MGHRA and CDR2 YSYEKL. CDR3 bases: TGCGCCAGCAGCCCCCCGGGGGTAGCGGGCGGCATTCAGTACTTC. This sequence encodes CASSPPGVAGGIQYF.

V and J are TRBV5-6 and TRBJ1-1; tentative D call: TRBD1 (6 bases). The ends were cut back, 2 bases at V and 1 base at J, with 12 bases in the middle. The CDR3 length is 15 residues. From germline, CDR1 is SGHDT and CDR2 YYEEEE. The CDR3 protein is CASSFRATGNTEAFF. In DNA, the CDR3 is TGTGCCAGCAGCTTCCGGGCGACAGGGAACACTGAAGCTTTCTTT.

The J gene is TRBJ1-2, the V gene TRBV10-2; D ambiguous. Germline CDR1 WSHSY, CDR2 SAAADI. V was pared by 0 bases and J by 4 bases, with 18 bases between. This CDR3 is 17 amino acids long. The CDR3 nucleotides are TGCGCCAGCAGTGAGTCTCTGGTCGCGGGGAGAATCTATGGCTACACCTTC. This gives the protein CASSESLVAGRIYGYTF.